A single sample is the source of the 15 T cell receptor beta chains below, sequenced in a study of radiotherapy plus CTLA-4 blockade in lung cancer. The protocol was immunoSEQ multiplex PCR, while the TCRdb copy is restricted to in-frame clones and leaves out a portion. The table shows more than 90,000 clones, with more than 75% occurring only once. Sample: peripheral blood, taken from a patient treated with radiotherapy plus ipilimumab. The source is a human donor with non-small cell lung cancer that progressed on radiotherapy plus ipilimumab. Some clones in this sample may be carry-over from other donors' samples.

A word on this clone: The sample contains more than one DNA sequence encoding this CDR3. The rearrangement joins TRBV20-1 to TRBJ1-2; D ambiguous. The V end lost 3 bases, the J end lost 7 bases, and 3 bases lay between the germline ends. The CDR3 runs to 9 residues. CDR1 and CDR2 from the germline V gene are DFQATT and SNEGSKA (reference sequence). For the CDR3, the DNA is TGCAGTGCTAGCTCTGGCTACACCTTC. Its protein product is CSASSGYTF.

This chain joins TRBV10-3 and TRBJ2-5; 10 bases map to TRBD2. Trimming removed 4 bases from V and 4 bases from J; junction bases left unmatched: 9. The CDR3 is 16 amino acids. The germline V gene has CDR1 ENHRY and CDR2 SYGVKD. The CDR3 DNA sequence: TGTGCCATCAGTGGGACTAGCGGCCTGGGGGGAGAGACCCAGTACTTC. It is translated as CAISGTSGLGGETQYF.

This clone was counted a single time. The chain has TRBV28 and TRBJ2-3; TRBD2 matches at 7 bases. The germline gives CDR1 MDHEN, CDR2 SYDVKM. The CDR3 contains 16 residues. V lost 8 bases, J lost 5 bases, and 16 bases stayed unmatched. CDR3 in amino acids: CASLTSPGQRGDTQYF. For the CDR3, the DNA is TGTGCCAGCCTTACTAGCCCGGGGCAGCGGGGAGATACGCAGTATTTT.

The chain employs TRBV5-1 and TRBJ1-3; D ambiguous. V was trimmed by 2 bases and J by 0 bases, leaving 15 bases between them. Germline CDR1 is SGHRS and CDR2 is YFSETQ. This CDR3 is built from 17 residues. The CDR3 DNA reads TGCGCCAGCAGCTTCAGTCCGGCCCGCAGCTCTGGAAACACCATATATTTT. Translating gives CASSFSPARSSGNTIYF.

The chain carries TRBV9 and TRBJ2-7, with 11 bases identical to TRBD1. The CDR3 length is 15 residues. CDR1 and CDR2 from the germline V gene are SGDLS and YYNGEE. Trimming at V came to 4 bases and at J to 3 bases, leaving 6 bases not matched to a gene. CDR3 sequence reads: CASSPWTGGIYEQYF. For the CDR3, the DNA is TGTGCCAGCAGCCCCTGGACAGGGGGCATCTACGAGCAGTACTTC. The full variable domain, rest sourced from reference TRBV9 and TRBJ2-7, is DSGVTQTPKHLITATGQRVTLRCSPRSGDLSVYWYQQSLDQGLQFLIQYYNGEERAKGNILERFSAQQFPDLHSELNLSSLELGDSALYFCASSPWTGGIYEQYFGPGTRLTVT.

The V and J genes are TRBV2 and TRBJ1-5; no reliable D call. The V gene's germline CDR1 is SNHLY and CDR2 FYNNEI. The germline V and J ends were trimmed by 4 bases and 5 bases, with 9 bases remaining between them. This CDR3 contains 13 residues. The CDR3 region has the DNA TGTGCCAGCAGTGTAGGGTTGGATCAGCCCCAGCATTTT. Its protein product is CASSVGLDQPQHF.

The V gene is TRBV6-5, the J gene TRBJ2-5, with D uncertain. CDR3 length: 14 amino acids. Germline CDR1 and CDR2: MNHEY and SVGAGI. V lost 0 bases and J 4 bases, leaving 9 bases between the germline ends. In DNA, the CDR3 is TGTGCCAGCAGTTACTCAGTGGTGGGAGAGACCCAGTACTTC. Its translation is CASSYSVVGETQYF.

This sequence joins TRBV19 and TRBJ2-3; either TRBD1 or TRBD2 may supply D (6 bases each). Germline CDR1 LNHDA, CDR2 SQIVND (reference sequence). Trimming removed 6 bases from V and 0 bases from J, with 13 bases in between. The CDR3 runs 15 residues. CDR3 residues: CASRRGGYSTDTQYF. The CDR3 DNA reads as TGTGCCAGTAGGAGAGGGGGGTATAGCACAGATACGCAGTATTTT.

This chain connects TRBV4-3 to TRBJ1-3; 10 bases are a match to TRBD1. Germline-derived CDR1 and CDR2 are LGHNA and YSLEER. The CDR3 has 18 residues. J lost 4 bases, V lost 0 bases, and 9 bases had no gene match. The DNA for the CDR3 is TGCGCCAGCAGCCAAGATGGACCGGGACAGGGGCTCGGAAACACCATATATTTT. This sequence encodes CASSQDGPGQGLGNTIYF.

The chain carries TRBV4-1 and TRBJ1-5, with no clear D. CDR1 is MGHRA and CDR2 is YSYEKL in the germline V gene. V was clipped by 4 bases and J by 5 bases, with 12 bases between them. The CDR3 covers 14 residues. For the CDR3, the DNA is TGCGCCAGCAGCCCCTTCGGCGGGCATCAGCCCCAGCATTTT. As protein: CASSPFGGHQPQHF.

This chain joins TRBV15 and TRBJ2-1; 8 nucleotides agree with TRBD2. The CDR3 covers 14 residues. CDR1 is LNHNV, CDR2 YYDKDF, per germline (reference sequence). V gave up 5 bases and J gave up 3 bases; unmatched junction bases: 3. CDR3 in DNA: TGTGCCACCAGCTCCGGGGGGGTCTACAATGAGCAGTTCTTC. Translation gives CATSSGGVYNEQFF.

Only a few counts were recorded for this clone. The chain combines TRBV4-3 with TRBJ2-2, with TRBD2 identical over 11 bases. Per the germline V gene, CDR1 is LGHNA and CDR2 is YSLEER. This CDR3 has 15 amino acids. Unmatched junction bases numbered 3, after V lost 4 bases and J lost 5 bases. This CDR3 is CASSLSGGATGELFF. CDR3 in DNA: TGCGCCAGCAGCCTTAGCGGGGGGGCTACCGGGGAGCTGTTTTTT.

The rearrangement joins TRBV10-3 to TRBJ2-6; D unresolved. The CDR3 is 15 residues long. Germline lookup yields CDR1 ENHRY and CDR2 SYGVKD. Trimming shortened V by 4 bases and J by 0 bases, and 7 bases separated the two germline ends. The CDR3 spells CAISVGVSGANVLTF. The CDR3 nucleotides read TGTGCCATCAGTGTAGGAGTCTCTGGGGCCAACGTCCTGACTTTC.

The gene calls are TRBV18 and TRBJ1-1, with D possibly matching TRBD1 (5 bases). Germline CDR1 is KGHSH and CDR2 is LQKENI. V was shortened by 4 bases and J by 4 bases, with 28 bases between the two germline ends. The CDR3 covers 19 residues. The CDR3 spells CASSLLKLGPLGGSTEAFF. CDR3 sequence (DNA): TGTGCCAGCTCACTCTTGAAACTGGGACCTTTGGGCGGGAGCACTGAAGCTTTCTTT.

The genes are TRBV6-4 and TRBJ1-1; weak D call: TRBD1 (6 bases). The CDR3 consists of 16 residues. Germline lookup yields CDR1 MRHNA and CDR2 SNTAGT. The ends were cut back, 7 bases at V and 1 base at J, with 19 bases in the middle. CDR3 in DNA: TGTGCCAGCAATCCTGGGCCGGGACAAAAGAACACTGAAGCTTTCTTT. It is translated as CASNPGPGQKNTEAFF.